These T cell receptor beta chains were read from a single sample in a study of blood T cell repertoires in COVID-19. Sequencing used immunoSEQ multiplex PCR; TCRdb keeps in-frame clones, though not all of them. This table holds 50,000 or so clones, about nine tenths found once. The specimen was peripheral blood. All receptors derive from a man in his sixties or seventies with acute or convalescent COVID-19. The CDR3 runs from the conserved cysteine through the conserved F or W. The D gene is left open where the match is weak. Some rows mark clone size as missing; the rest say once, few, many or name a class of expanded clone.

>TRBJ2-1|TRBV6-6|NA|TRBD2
CASSYLAGGPNEQFF
TGTGCCAGCAGTTACCTAGCGGGAGGGCCGAATGAGCAGTTCTTC
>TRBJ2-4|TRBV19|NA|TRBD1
CASSPRQGENKNIQYF
TGTGCCAGTAGTCCTCGACAGGGGGAGAACAAAAACATTCAGTACTTC
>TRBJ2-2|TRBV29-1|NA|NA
CSALLPPGTGELFF
TGCAGCGCCCTTCTGCCCCCGGGCACCGGGGAGCTGTTTTTT
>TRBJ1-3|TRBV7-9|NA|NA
CASSPRRGSGNTIYF
TGTGCCAGCAGCCCTCGGAGGGGATCTGGAAACACCATATATTTT
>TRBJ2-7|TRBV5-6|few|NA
CASSSRYEQYF
TGTGCCAGCAGCTCTCGCTACGAGCAGTACTTC
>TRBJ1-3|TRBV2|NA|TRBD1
CATGYRGTTGNTIYF
TGTGCCACAGGGTACAGGGGCACCACAGGAAACACCATATATTTT
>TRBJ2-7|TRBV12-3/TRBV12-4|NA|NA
CASSRLGYEQYF
TGTGCCAGCAGCCGACTAGGGTACGAGCAGTACTTC
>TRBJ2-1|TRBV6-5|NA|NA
CASSSPRGFNEQFF
TGTGCCAGCAGTTCCCCCAGGGGATTCAATGAGCAGTTCTTC
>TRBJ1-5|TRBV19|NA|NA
CASSTLLGGWMKPQHF
TGTGCCAGTAGTACCCTCCTCGGGGGTTGGATGAAGCCCCAGCATTTT
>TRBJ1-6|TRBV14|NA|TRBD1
CASSHGQGTSPVTLHF
TGTGCCAGCAGCCACGGACAGGGCACTTCCCCCGTCACCCTCCACTTT
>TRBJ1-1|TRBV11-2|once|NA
CASSLPAFYRDHTEAFF
TGTGCCAGCAGCCTACCGGCCTTTTACAGGGATCACACTGAAGCTTTCTTT
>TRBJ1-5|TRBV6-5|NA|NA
CASGGTGNQPQHF
TGTGCCAGCGGGGGGACGGGCAATCAGCCCCAGCATTTT
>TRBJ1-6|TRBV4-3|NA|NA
CASSQGAGGNSPLHF
TGCGCCAGCAGCCAGGGGGCTGGCGGGAATTCACCCCTCCACTTT
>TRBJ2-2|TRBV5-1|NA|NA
CASSRDSIAGELFF
TGCGCCAGCAGCCGGGACTCCATAGCCGGGGAGCTGTTTTTT
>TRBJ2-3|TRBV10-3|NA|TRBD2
CAISEPTSGNSDTQYF
TGTGCCATCAGTGAGCCGACTAGCGGGAACTCAGATACGCAGTATTTT
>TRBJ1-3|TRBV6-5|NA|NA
CASSEGHSGNTIYF
TGTGCCAGCAGCGAGGGCCACTCTGGAAACACCATATATTTT
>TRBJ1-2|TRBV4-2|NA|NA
CASSQDIATPGGYTF
TGTGCCAGCAGCCAAGATATAGCGACCCCGGGGGGCTACACCTTC
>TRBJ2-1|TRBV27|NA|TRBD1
CASSPQGRTGGNEQFF
TGTGCCAGCAGTCCCCAGGGTCGGACAGGGGGCAATGAGCAGTTCTTC
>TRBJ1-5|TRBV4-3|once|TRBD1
CASSQDRTGLFFDSNQPQHF
TGCGCCAGCAGCCAAGACAGGACAGGGCTTTTCTTCGATAGCAATCAGCCCCAGCATTTT
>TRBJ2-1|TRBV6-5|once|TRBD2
CASSLGTSGGPPRVF
TGTGCCAGCAGCCTTGGGACTAGCGGGGGCCCTCCTCGGGTCTTC
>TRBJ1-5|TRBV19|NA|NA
CASSIRGINQPQHF
TGTGCCAGTAGTATTAGGGGAATAAACCAGCCCCAGCATTTT
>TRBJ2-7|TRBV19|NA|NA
CASSPRGYEQYF
TGTGCCAGTAGTCCTCGCGGCTACGAGCAGTACTTC
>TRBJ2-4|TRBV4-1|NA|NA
CASSQAGLGGKNIQYF
TGCGCCAGCAGCCAAGCAGGACTCGGGGGCAAAAACATTCAGTACTTC
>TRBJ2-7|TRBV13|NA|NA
CASSSAGTSYEQYF
TGTGCCAGCAGCTCGGCCGGGACATCGTACGAGCAGTACTTC
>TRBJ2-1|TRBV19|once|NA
CASSITSSYNEQFF
TGTGCCAGTAGTATAACTAGCTCCTACAATGAGCAGTTCTTC
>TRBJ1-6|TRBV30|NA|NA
CAWSPRNSPLHF
TGTGCCTGGAGCCCTAGGAATTCACCCCTCCACTTT
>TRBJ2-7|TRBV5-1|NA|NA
CASSLEGTNYEQYF
TGCGCCAGCAGCTTGGAAGGGACAAACTACGAGCAGTACTTC
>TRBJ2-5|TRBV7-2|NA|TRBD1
CASTRQGIETQYF
TGTGCCAGCACCCGACAGGGGATCGAGACCCAGTACTTC
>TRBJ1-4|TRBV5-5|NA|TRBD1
CASSLPTGGREKLFF
TGTGCCAGCAGCCTTCCGACAGGGGGACGTGAAAAACTGTTTTTT
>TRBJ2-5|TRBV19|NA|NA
CASSIGTGPGQETQYF
TGTGCCAGTAGTATAGGAACAGGGCCGGGCCAAGAGACCCAGTACTTC
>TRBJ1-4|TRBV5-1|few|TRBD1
CASSRLGGTGTEKLFF
TGCGCCAGCAGTAGACTTGGAGGGACAGGGACCGAAAAACTGTTTTTT
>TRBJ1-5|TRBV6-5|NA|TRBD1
CASRGQAQSNQPQHF
TGTGCCAGCAGAGGACAGGCCCAGAGCAATCAGCCCCAGCATTTT
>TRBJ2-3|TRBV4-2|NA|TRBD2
CASSQISGERDTQYF
TGTGCCAGCAGCCAAATTAGCGGGGAGAGGGATACGCAGTATTTT
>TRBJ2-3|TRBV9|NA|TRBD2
CASSPSGRGGDTQYF
TGTGCCAGCAGCCCTAGCGGGAGAGGGGGAGATACGCAGTATTTT
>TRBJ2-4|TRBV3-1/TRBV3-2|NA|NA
CASSQEGLAKNIQYF
TGTGCCAGCAGCCAAGAGGGCCTAGCCAAAAACATTCAGTACTTC
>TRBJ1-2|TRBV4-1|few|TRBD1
CASSQDPTDRGNGYTF
TGCGCCAGCAGCCAAGATCCCACGGACAGGGGCAATGGCTACACCTTC
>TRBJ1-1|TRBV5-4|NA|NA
CASSLGQDEAFF
TGTGCCAGCAGCTTGGGACAGGATGAAGCTTTCTTT
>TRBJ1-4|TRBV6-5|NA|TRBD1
CASSSPGQGTKKLFF
TGTGCCAGCAGTAGCCCGGGACAGGGTACCAAAAAACTGTTTTTT
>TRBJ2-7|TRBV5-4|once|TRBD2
CASSPLAGAYEQYF
TGTGCCAGCAGCCCGCTAGCGGGAGCTTACGAGCAGTACTTC
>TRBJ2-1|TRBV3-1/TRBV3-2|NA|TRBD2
CASSQEKLAGGNEQFF
TGTGCCAGCAGCCAAGAAAAACTAGCGGGAGGAAATGAGCAGTTCTTC
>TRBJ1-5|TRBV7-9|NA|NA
CASSHREEPQHF
TGTGCCAGCAGCCACCGGGAGGAGCCCCAGCATTTT
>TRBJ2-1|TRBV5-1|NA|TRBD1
CASRGRGTGVRDEQFF
TGCGCCAGCAGGGGTCGTGGGACAGGGGTAAGGGATGAGCAGTTCTTC
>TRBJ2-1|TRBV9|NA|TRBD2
CASSVGTSGNNEQFF
TGTGCCAGCAGCGTAGGGACTAGCGGAAACAATGAGCAGTTCTTC
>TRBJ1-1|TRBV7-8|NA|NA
CASSRQRNTEAFF
TGTGCCAGCAGCAGACAGCGGAACACTGAAGCTTTCTTT
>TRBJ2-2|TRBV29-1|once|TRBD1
CSARQGALSGELFF
TGCAGCGCGCGACAGGGGGCATTGTCCGGGGAGCTGTTTTTT